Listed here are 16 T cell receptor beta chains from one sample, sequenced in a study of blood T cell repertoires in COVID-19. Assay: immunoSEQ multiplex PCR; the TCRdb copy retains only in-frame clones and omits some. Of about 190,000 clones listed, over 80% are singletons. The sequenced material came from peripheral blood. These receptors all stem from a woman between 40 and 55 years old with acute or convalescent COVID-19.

In DNA form, the CDR3 reads TGTGCCAGCAACCCAGGAGGGGAGACCCAGTACTTC. The encoded protein is CASNPGGETQYF. The rearrangement links TRBV7-9 to TRBJ2-5; maybe TRBD2 (6 bases). CDR1 and CDR2 from the germline V gene are SEHNR and FQNEAQ (reference sequence). The CDR3 has 12 residues. V was trimmed by 7 bases and J by 5 bases, leaving 11 bases between them. Variable domain in full (rest from reference TRBV7-9 and TRBJ2-5): DTGVSQNPRHKITKRGQNVTFRCDPISEHNRLYWYRQTLGQGPEFLTYFQNEAQLEKSRLLSDRFSAERPKGSFSTLEIQRTEQGDSAMYLCASNPGGETQYFGPGTRLLVL.

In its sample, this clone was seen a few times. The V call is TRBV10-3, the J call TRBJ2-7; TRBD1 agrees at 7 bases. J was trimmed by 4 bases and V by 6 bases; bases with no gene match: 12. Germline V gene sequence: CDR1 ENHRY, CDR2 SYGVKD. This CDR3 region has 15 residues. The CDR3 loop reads CAISDNRDSFYEQYF. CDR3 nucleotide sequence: TGTGCCATCAGCGATAACCGGGACAGCTTTTACGAGCAGTACTTC.

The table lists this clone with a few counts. The CDR3 bases are TGTGCCAGCAGCCTCTCCGCAGGAGGGTTAGGGGAAAAACTGTTTTTT. Translating it yields CASSLSAGGLGEKLFF. The rearrangement joins TRBV4-2 to TRBJ1-4; no clear D. Germline-derived CDR1 and CDR2 are LGHNA and YNFKEQ. The CDR3 is made up of 16 amino acids. Trimming left V 4 bases short and J 8 bases short, with 20 bases between.

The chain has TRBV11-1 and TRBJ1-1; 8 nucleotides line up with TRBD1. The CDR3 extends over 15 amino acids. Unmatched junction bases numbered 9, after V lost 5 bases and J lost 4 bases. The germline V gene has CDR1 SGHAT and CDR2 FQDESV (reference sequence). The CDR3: CASSPRTGSRTEAFF. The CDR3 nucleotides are TGTGCCAGCAGCCCTCGGACAGGGTCGCGCACTGAAGCTTTCTTT.

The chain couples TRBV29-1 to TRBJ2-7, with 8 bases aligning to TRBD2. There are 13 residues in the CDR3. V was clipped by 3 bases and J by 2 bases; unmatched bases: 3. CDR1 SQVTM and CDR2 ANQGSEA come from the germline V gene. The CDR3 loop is CSVEAGGTYEQYF. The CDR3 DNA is TGCAGCGTTGAGGCGGGAGGCACCTACGAGCAGTACTTC.

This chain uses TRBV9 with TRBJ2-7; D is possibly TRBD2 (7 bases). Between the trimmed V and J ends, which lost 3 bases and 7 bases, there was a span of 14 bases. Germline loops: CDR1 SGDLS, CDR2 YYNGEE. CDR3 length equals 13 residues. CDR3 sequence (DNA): TGTGCCAGCAGCGCCAGGGGAGGGAGAGAGCAGTACTTC. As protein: CASSARGGREQYF.

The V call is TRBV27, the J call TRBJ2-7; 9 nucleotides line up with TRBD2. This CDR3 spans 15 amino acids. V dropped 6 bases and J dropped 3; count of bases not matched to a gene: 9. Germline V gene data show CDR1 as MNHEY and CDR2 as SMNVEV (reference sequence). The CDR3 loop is CASRPTAGGLYEQYF. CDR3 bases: TGTGCCAGCAGGCCTACTGCGGGGGGGCTCTACGAGCAGTACTTC.

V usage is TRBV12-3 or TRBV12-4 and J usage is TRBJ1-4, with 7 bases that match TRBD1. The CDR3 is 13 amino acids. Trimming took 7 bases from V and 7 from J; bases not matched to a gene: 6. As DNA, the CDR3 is TGTGCCAGCAACCAGGGGGTTGGTGAAAAACTGTTTTTT. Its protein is CASNQGVGEKLFF.

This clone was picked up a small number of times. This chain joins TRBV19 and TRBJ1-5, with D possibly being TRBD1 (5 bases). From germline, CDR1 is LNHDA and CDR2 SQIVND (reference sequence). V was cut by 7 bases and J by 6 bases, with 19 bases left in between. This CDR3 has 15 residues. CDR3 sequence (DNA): TGTGCCAGTACCCTGTGGTTGCAGGGAGGTCAGCCCCAGCATTTT. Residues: CASTLWLQGGQPQHF.

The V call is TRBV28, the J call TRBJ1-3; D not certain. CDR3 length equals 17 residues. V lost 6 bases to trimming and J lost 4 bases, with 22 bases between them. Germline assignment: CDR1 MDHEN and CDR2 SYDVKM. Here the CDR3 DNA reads TGTGCCAGCAGCCCTCACATCACCCTTAATCCCGGAAACACCATATATTTT. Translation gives CASSPHITLNPGNTIYF.

The CDR3 region is CASSLEGDSPLHF. In DNA, the CDR3 is TGTGCCAGCAGCTTAGAGGGAGATTCACCCCTCCACTTT. The chain employs TRBV7-9 and TRBJ1-6; no definite D call. This CDR3 is 13 amino acids long. Trimming shortened V by 1 base and J by 8 bases, and 6 bases separated the two germline ends. Germline CDR1 is SEHNR and CDR2 is FQNEAQ (reference sequence).

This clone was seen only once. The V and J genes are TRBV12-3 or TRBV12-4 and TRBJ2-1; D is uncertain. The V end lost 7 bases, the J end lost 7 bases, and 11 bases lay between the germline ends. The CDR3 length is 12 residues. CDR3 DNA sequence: TGTGCCAGCACCAAGGCGCGGAATGAGCAGTTCTTC. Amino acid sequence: CASTKARNEQFF.

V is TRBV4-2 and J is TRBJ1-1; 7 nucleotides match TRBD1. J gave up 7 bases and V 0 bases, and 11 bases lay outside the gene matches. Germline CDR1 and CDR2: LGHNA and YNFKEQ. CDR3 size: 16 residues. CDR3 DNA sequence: TGTGCCAGCAGCCAAGATAGGGGACAGACCTCCGGTGAAGCTTTCTTT. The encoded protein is CASSQDRGQTSGEAFF.

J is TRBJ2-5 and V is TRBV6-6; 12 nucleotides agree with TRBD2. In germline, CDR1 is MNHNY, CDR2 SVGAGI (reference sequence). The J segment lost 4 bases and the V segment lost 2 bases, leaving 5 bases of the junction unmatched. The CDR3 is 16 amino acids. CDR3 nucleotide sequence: TGTGCCAGCAGTTACCTAGGACTAGCGGGGATAGAGACCCAGTACTTC. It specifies CASSYLGLAGIETQYF.

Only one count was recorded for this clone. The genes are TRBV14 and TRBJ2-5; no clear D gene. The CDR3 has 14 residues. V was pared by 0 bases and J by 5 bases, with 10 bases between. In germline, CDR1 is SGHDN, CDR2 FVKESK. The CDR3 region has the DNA TGTGCCAGCAGCCAAGACGCAGTCTTGGAGACCCAGTACTTC. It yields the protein CASSQDAVLETQYF.

CDR3: CASSAAGAPGNEQFF. In nucleotides, the CDR3 is TGTGCCAGCAGTGCTGCGGGAGCTCCCGGTAATGAGCAGTTCTTC. The chain couples TRBV6-6 to TRBJ2-1; TRBD2 agrees at 7 bases. The CDR3 contains 15 residues. The germline CDR1 and CDR2 sequences are MNHNY and SVGAGI (reference sequence). Trimming at V came to 5 bases and at J to 7 bases, leaving 11 bases not matched to a gene.